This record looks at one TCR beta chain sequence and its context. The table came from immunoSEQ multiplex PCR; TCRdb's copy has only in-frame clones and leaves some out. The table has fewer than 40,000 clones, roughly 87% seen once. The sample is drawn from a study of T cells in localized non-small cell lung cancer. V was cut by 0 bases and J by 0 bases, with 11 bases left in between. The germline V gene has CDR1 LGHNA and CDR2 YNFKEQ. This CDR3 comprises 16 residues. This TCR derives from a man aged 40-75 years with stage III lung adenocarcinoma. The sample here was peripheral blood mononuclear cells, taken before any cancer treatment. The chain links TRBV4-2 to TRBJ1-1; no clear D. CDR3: CASSQDLPGMNTEAFF. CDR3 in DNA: TGTGCCAGCAGCCAAGATTTGCCGGGAATGAACACTGAAGCTTTCTTT.